This TCR beta chain was sequenced in a study of CD8+CD57+ T cells in acquired aplastic anemia. Study overall: DNA from sorted CD4+ and CD8+ cells averaged about 3.2 ug.

This CDR3 spans 14 amino acids. In germline, CDR1 is DFQATT, CDR2 SNEGSKA (reference sequence). TCR beta VDJ and CDR3 profiling used genomic DNA as template. In TCRdb, the reads were re-called with MiXCR into one record per CDR3 protein. The sample lists 150,000 to 200,000 distinct CDR3 sequences, over 60% occurring once. Worth noting for this clonotype: Antigen: not known.

Study-level points and caveats: Some 31 CD8+ CDR3 sequences were shared between patients and controls.

The receptor was derived from a human donor with severe aplastic anemia or a healthy control (not recorded which). The chain carries TRBV20-1 and TRBJ1-5, with 7 bases that match TRBD1. Input material: sorted CD4+, CD8+, or CD8+CD57+ T cells (not recorded which) from PBMCs. The CDR3 sequence is CSVWTGMYNQPQHF. CDR3 sequence (DNA): TGCAGCGTTTGGACAGGAATGTACAATCAGCCCCAGCATTTT.